Only one count was recorded for the clone carrying this TCR beta chain. This specimen belongs to a study of blood T cell repertoires in COVID-19. In the study overall: In each case, the material was cDNA or gDNA derived from T cells, B-cell-depleted T cells, or PBMCs.

The V end was cut by 0 bases, the J end by 6 bases, with 3 bases between. CDR1 is MNHEY, CDR2 SVGAGI, per germline. The CDR3 runs 11 residues. Sequenced by immunoSEQ multiplex PCR; TCRdb stores in-frame clones only, minus some. The sample lists about 170,000 clones, less than 80% occurring once. The origin of this receptor is a woman in her 70s in a cohort exposed to, infected with or recovered from COVID-19 (not recorded which). This chain links TRBV6-5 with TRBJ2-7; D ambiguous. The sample was PBMCs or T cells enriched from blood (not recorded which). The CDR3 sequence is CASSYSAEQYF. The CDR3, as DNA: TGTGCCAGCAGTTACTCGGCCGAGCAGTACTTC.